This T cell receptor (beta chain) was captured in a study of T cells after posttransplantation cyclophosphamide (dated by TCRdb to the mid-2010s). About the study as a whole: Using TRB sequencing, the study followed how the T cell repertoire rebuilt after myeloablative bone marrow transplantation with posttransplantation cyclophosphamide given as GVHD prophylaxis. Samples from around 35 PTCy-treated patients and approximately 16 related bone marrow donors of those patients were subjected to antigen receptor sequencing. Blood from all 35 or so PTCy patients who had 1-year posttransplant specimens underwent TRB sequencing. Up to roughly 3 additional blood samples from 2 to 5.2 years after transplant were also TRB-sequenced in 3 patients, as was pretransplant blood from 4 patients. Because TRA and TRB clonality correlated tightly in 10 or so samples, the subsequent TCR analyses were limited to TRB only. Public TRB sequences were queried against a database of over 3,600 sequences associated with responses to pathogens, tumor antigens, self-antigens and alloantigens.

Points the paper makes about the study in general: The TRB repertoires of T cells infiltrating skin or GI tract showed only limited overlap with the TRB repertoires of T cells in blood. Across fewer than 50 patients, recipient CMV seropositivity and CMV reactivation were highly associated with TRB clonality; PTCy diversity was similar to CNI/methotrexate controls. Donor-recipient similarity was low at 1-2 months but increased during the first year, and donor CD8+ memory clones often dominated later blood repertoires.

V ends up 6 bases short and J 5 bases short, with an unmatched junction base count of 9. CDR1 and CDR2 (MNHEY, SMNVEV) derive from the germline V gene (reference sequence). The CDR3 goes from the cysteine to the phenylalanine over 15 residues. Solely the CDR3 DNA is kept, with 45 bases framed from the first base. Ten or more counts support this clone. The antigen it binds to is not known. No qualities accompany the bases; no much larger clone lies one base away. TRB sequencing was run on genomic DNA with either the immunoSEQ assay at survey resolution or the hsTCRB kit. The published analysis was carried out like this. The immunoSEQ software handled the initial read processing, while the LymphoSeq R package was used for the repertoire analyses. Clonality was computed as 1 minus normalized Shannon entropy, and a Gini coefficient was also calculated for each TRB dataset. Phenotypes of unsorted samples were inferred by mapping TRB sequences from sorted subsets of the recipient or donor onto unsorted samples of the same recipient. This is the immuneACCESS table as TCRdb keeps it, with only in-frame sequences that have V and J called. A part of the clones is gone; compared with another copy, unresolved V genes explain less than half, and the rest is unexplained. Clone size and the V and J calls come from that table; the DNA yielded D and trimming. Across this sample, some 31,000 clones were tabulated and none appeared just once. Of the sample, 4.5% to 5% is held by the ten largest clones.

On the day of marrow donation, related bone marrow donors gave peripheral blood samples. Peripheral blood and bone marrow mononuclear cells were isolated by Ficoll-Hypaque density centrifugation and cryopreserved. The V and J segments used are TRBV27 and TRBJ2-1, with 8 bases aligning to TRBD2. Sequencing was done on a sample of PBMCs. This TCR was recovered from a woman under 40 in good health and a related stem cell transplant donor. The CDR3 sequence is CASSLIAGQNNEQFF. The DNA sequence reads TGTGCCAGCAGCCTTATAGCGGGGCAAAACAATGAGCAGTTCTTC.